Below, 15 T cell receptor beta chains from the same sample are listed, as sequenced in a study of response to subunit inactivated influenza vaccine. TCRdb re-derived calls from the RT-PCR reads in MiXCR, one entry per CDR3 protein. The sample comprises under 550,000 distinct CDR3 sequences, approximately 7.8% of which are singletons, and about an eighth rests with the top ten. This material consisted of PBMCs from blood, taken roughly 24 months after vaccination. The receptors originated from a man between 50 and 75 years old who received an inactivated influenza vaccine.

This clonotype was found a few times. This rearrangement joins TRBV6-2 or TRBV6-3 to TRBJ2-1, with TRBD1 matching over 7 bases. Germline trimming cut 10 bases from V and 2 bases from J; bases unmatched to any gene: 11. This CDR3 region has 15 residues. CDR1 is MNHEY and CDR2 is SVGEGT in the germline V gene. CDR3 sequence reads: CATTDRWGTYNEQFF. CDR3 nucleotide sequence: TGTGCCACAACGGACAGGTGGGGTACCTACAATGAGCAGTTCTTC.

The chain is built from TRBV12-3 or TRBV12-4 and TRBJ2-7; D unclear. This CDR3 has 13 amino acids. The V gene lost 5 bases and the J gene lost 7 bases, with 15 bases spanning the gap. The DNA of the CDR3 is TGTGCCAGCAGTGCAGGACCCCGACGGGAGCAGTACTTC. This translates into CASSAGPRREQYF.

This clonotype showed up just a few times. The CDR3 sequence: CASSLGGPRNYGYTF. CDR3 sequence (DNA): TGCGCCAGCAGCTTGGGGGGACCGAGAAACTATGGCTACACCTTC. V and J are TRBV5-1 and TRBJ1-2; D perhaps matches TRBD1 (5 bases). This CDR3 has 15 residues. Germline CDR1 and CDR2: SGHRS and YFSETQ. Trimming removed 0 bases from V and 2 bases from J, with 11 bases in between. The complete variable domain, with remaining parts taken from reference TRBV5-1 and TRBJ1-2, reads KAGVTQTPRYLIKTRGQQVTLSCSPISGHRSVSWYQQTPGQGLQFLFEYFSETQRNKGNFPGRFSGRQFSNSRSEMNVSTLELGDSALYLCASSLGGPRNYGYTFGSGTRLTVV.

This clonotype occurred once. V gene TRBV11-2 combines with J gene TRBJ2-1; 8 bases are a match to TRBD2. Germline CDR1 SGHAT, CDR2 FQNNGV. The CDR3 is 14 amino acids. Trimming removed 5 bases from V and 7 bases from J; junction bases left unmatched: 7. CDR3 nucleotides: TGTGCCAGCAGCCAAAGGACTAGCCGAAATGAGCAGTTCTTC. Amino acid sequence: CASSQRTSRNEQFF.

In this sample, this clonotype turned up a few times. CDR3 protein: CASSESPRGEQFF. CDR3 DNA sequence: TGTGCCAGCAGTGAATCCCCACGGGGTGAGCAGTTCTTC. This rearrangement joins TRBV2 to TRBJ2-1, with a weak D call TRBD2 (5 bases). Germline values: CDR1 SNHLY, CDR2 FYNNEI. The V end was cut by 2 bases, the J end by 9 bases, with 11 bases between. The CDR3 is made up of 13 amino acids.

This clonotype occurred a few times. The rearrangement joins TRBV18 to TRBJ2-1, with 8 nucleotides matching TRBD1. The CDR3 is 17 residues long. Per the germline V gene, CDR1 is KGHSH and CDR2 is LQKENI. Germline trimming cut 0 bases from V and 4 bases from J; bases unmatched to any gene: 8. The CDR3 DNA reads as TGTGCCAGCTCACCACCGCAGGGGGCCACCCCTTACAATGAGCAGTTCTTC. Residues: CASSPPQGATPYNEQFF.

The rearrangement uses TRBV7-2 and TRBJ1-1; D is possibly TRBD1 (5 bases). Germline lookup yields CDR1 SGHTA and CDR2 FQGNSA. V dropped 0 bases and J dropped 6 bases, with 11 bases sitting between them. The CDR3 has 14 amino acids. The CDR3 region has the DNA TGTGCCAGCAGCTTAGCGGGGCGTGGGGCTGAAGCTTTCTTT. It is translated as CASSLAGRGAEAFF.

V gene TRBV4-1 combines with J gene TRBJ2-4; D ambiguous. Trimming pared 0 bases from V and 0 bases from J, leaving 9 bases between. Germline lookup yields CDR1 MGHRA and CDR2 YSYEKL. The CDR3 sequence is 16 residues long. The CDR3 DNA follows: TGCGCCAGCAGCCAAGATCGATCGGTAGCCAAAAACATTCAGTACTTC. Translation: CASSQDRSVAKNIQYF.

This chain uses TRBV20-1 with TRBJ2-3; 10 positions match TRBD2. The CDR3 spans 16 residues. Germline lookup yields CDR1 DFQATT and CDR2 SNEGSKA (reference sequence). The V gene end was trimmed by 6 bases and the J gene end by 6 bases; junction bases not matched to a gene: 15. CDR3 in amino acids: CSAERTSGLFADTQYF. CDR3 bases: TGCAGTGCCGAAAGGACTAGCGGCCTTTTTGCGGATACGCAGTATTTT.

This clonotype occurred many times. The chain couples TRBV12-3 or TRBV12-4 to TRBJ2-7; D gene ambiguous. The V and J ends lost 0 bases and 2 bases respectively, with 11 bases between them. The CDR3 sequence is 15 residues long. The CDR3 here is CASSLAGHFPYEQYF. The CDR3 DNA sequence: TGTGCCAGCAGTTTAGCGGGCCATTTCCCCTACGAGCAGTACTTC.

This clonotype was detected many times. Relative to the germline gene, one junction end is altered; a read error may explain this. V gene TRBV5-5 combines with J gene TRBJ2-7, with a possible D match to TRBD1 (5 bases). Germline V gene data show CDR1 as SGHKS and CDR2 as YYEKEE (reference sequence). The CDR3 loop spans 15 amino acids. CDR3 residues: CASTLTGAGPYEQYF. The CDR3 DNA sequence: TGTGCCAGCACCTTGACTGGGGCAGGGCCCTACGAGCAGTACTTC.

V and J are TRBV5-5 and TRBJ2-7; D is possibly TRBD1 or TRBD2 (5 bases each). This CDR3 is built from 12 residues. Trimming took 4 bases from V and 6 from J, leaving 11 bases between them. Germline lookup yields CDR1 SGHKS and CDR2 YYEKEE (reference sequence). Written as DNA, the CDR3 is TGTGCCAGCAGCCGACTACAGGTCGAGCAGTACTTC. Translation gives CASSRLQVEQYF.

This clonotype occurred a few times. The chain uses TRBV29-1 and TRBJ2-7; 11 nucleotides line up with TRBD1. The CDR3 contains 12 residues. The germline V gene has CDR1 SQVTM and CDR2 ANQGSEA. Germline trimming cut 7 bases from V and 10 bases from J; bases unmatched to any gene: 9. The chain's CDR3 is CSAGRTGGPQYF. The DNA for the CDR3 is TGCAGCGCCGGGAGGACAGGGGGCCCCCAGTACTTC.

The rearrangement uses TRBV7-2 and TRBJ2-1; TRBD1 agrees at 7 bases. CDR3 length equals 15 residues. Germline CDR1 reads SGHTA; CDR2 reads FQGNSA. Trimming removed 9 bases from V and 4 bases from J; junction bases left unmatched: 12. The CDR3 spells CARSARDRLYNEQFF. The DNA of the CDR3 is TGTGCCAGGAGCGCCCGGGACAGACTATACAATGAGCAGTTCTTC.

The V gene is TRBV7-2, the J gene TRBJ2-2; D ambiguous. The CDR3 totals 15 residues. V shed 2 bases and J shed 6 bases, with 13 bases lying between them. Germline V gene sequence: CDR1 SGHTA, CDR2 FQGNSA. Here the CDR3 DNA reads TGTGCCAGCAGCTTAAATTCCCGTCTGGCCGGGGAGCTGTTTTTT. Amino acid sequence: CASSLNSRLAGELFF.